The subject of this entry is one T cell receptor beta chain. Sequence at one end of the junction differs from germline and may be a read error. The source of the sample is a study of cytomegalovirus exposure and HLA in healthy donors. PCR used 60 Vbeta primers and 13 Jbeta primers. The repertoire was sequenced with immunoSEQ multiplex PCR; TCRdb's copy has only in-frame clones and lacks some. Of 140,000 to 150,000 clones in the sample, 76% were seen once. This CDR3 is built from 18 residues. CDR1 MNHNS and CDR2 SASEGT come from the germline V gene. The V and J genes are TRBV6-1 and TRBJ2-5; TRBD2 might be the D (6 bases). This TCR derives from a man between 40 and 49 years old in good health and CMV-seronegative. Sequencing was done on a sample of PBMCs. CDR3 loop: CASSEELGGGPTQGTQYF. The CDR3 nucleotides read TGTGCCAGCAGTGAAGAGTTGGGGGGAGGACCAACCCAAGGGACCCAGTACTTC.